The clone carrying this T cell receptor (beta chain) has a single count. The source of the sample is a study of blood T cell repertoires in COVID-19. On the study more broadly: Samples of COVID-19 (acute and convalescent) were obtained from the United States, Italy and Spain. T cells, B-cell-depleted T cells, or PBMCs provided the cDNA or gDNA that served as material.

CDR3 size: 15 residues. V was pared by 4 bases and J by 2 bases, with 8 bases of the junction left unmatched. Per germline, CDR1 SGHDT and CDR2 YYEEEE. In the authors' methods: Estimation of nucleated cell counts was performed using reference gene primer amplification. The protocol was immunoSEQ multiplex PCR, while the TCRdb copy is restricted to in-frame clones and leaves out a portion. That table furnishes V, J and clone size, whereas the DNA furnished D and trimming. The data show fewer than 200,000 clones, 70% to 85% seen once. The clonotype was recovered from a woman of 80 years or more with acute or convalescent COVID-19. The chain uses TRBV5-6 and TRBJ2-7, with TRBD2 identical over 8 bases. What was sequenced was peripheral blood. This CDR3 reads CASSPVTSGPYEQYF. Written as DNA, the CDR3 is TGTGCCAGCAGCCCGGTAACTAGCGGACCCTACGAGCAGTACTTC.